Below, 28 T cell receptor beta chains from the same sample are listed, as sequenced in a study of shared clonotypes between healthy human individuals. Here immunoSEQ multiplex PCR was the method, and the copy in TCRdb shows in-frame clones only, minus some. Of 450,000 or so clones in the sample, approximately 80% are singletons; the top ten hold more than 10%. The specimen sequenced was PBMCs. The receptor set was obtained from a middle-aged woman in good health. Some clones in this sample may be carry-over from other donors' samples.

The CDR3 here is CASSAGTGFHTDTQYF. In DNA form, the CDR3 reads TGTGCCAGCAGCGCCGGGACAGGGTTTCACACAGATACGCAGTATTTT. J is TRBJ2-3 and V is TRBV11-3; 9 bases are a match to TRBD1. The trim removed 5 bases at V and 2 bases at J, leaving 8 bases unmatched. The CDR3 extends over 16 amino acids. Germline values: CDR1 SGHNT, CDR2 YENEEA. The full variable domain, with the rest looked up from reference TRBV11-3 and TRBJ2-3, is EAGVVQSPRYKIIEKKQPVAFWCNPISGHNTLYWYLQNLGQGPELLIRYENEEAVDDSQLPKDRFSAERLKGVDSTLKIQPAELGDSAVYLCASSAGTGFHTDTQYFGPGTRLTVL.

J is TRBJ2-1 and V is TRBV5-1; no firm D call. The CDR3 contains 11 residues. Germline-derived CDR1 and CDR2 are SGHRS and YFSETQ. V was clipped by 4 bases and J by 10 bases, with 9 bases between them. CDR3: CASSAQGEQFF. The CDR3, as DNA: TGCGCCAGCAGCGCTCAAGGAGAGCAGTTCTTC.

This clone is a singleton in its sample. This likely came from a read error, as a far larger clone is one base away. This chain joins TRBV29-1 and TRBJ2-7; D is possibly TRBD2 (5 bases). V was pared by 8 bases and J by 6 bases, with 20 bases between. This CDR3 contains 13 residues. The germline V gene has CDR1 SQVTM and CDR2 ANQGSEA. The CDR3 loop reads CSLREGPFGEQYF. The CDR3 coding sequence is TGCAGCCTCCGGGAAGGCCCGTTCGGCGAGCAGTACTTC.

The chain has TRBV29-1 and TRBJ2-1; 7 bases align to TRBD2. This CDR3 region has 14 residues. Germline trimming cut 4 bases from V and 4 bases from J; bases unmatched to any gene: 7. Germline V gene lookup returns CDR1 SQVTM and CDR2 ANQGSEA. This CDR3 is CSVARLAEYNEQFF. DNA of the CDR3: TGCAGCGTTGCTCGTCTAGCGGAATACAATGAGCAGTTCTTC.

The chain uses TRBV19 and TRBJ2-7; D may match TRBD1 or TRBD2 (5 bases each). V was shortened by 5 bases and J by 2 bases, with 16 bases between the two germline ends. CDR3 length: 15 residues. Germline assignment: CDR1 LNHDA and CDR2 SQIVND (reference sequence). CDR3 nucleotide sequence: TGTGCCAGTAGTCAAACCCCCGGGACCACCTACGAGCAGTACTTC. It is translated as CASSQTPGTTYEQYF.

V and J are TRBV7-2 and TRBJ2-3; the match to TRBD2 covers 9 bases. The germline gives CDR1 SGHTA, CDR2 FQGNSA. V gave up 5 bases and J gave up 4 bases; unmatched junction bases: 4. This CDR3 is built from 14 residues. CDR3 nucleotide sequence: TGTGCCAGCAGCCTAGGACTAGCGTCAGATACGCAGTATTTT. Translation: CASSLGLASDTQYF.

The CDR3 bases are TGTGCCAGCAGTCCGAGGACTAGCGGGAGGGCCGGGACGAATGAGCAGTTCTTC. It is translated as CASSPRTSGRAGTNEQFF. V usage is TRBV7-3 and J usage is TRBJ2-1; 15 bases agree with TRBD2. V was pared by 6 bases and J by 7 bases, with 13 bases of the junction left unmatched. The CDR3 sequence is 18 residues long. Germline CDR1 and CDR2: SGHTA and FQGTGA.

Comments on this clone: This likely stems from a read error, as it lies one base from a far larger clone. The chain combines TRBV4-2 with TRBJ2-2, with 11 bases fitting TRBD2. Germline CDR1 reads LGHNA; CDR2 reads YNFKEQ. This CDR3 region has 16 residues. In DNA, the CDR3 is TGTGCCATCAGCCAACTAGCGGGAGTTGACACCGGGGAGCTGTTTTTT. Protein product: CAISQLAGVDTGELFF.

Notes on this clone: One end of the junction varies from germline; a read error may be responsible. The CDR3 is CASRQDMGRQHTGELFF. The CDR3 DNA reads TGCGCCAGCAGACAAGATATGGGGCGGCAGCACACCGGGGAGCTGTTTTTT. The chain uses TRBV4-1 and TRBJ2-2, with a weak D call TRBD1 (5 bases). Per the germline V gene, CDR1 is MGHRA and CDR2 is YSYEKL. The CDR3 runs to 17 residues.

The chain combines TRBV2 with TRBJ2-7; D is perhaps TRBD2 (7 bases). The ends were cut back, 0 bases at V and 4 bases at J, with 13 bases in the middle. The CDR3 length is 15 residues. The germline CDR1 and CDR2 sequences are SNHLY and FYNNEI. The CDR3 nucleotides read TGTGCCAGCAGTGAAGCTGGGGGGGCGCATTACGAGCAGTACTTC. This gives the protein CASSEAGGAHYEQYF.

The chain employs TRBV5-1 and TRBJ2-1; 12 bases are shared with TRBD2. The CDR3 is 18 residues long. Germline V gene lookup returns CDR1 SGHRS and CDR2 YFSETQ. V lost 0 bases, J lost 0 bases, and 4 bases stayed unmatched. CDR3 protein: CASSLGLAGVGSYNEQFF. The CDR3 DNA is TGCGCCAGCAGCTTGGGACTAGCGGGAGTGGGCTCCTACAATGAGCAGTTCTTC.

The rearrangement links TRBV6-1 to TRBJ2-7; 12 bases line up with TRBD2. This CDR3 has 15 amino acids. V was pared by 3 bases and J by 7 bases, with 7 bases of the junction left unmatched. Per germline, CDR1 MNHNS and CDR2 SASEGT. CDR3 coding DNA: TGTGCCAGCAGTGAGCTAGCGGGAGGGCCCGGAGAGCAGTACTTC. The encoded protein is CASSELAGGPGEQYF.

This sequence joins TRBV7-9 and TRBJ2-1; 12 nucleotides line up with TRBD2. The CDR3 runs 17 residues. Per the germline V gene, CDR1 is SEHNR and CDR2 is FQNEAQ (reference sequence). V trimming: 5 bases; J trimming: 7 bases; junction bases outside the gene matches: 12. CDR3 nucleotide sequence: TGTGCCAGCAGCCCCGCCTTTACTAGCGGGAGGCATAATGAGCAGTTCTTC. Encoded protein: CASSPAFTSGRHNEQFF.

V gene TRBV4-1 combines with J gene TRBJ2-1; no clear D. The germline V gene encodes CDR1 MGHRA and CDR2 YSYEKL. Trimming left V 0 bases short and J 9 bases short, with 15 bases between. CDR3 length equals 15 residues. The CDR3 protein is CASSQDGNSVGEQFF. The CDR3 DNA sequence: TGCGCCAGCAGCCAAGATGGAAACAGCGTCGGTGAGCAGTTCTTC.

The rearrangement joins TRBV2 to TRBJ1-2, with D possibly being TRBD1 (5 bases). This CDR3 spans 13 amino acids. The germline V gene has CDR1 SNHLY and CDR2 FYNNEI. Trimming took off 6 bases at V and 4 bases at J, with 12 bases between the two ends. DNA for the CDR3: TGTGCCAGCAGGAGCAGGGAGGGCTATGGCTACACCTTC. Translated, it gives CASRSREGYGYTF.

This clone is a singleton in its sample. The junction departs from germline at one end; a sequencing error may be responsible. The chain is built from TRBV28 and TRBJ2-7, with a possible D match to TRBD2 (5 bases). The CDR3 runs to 11 residues. Looked up from germline, CDR1 is MDHEN and CDR2 is SYDVKM. The CDR3 loop reads CASSRTGKLVF. CDR3 bases: TGTGCCAGCAGCCGGACCGGGAAACTGGTCTTC. Based on the CDR3 plus reference TRBV28 and TRBJ2-7, the full variable domain is DVKVTQSSRYLVKRTGEKVFLECVQDMDHENMFWYRQDPGLGLRLIYFSYDVKMKEKGDIPEGYSVSREKKERFSLILESASTNQTSMYLCASSRTGKLVFGPGTRLTVT.

CDR3 nucleotide sequence: TGTGCCAGCAGAACAGGGGTTGGCACTGAAGCTTTCTTT. Translating it yields CASRTGVGTEAFF. The rearrangement joins TRBV27 to TRBJ1-1; 7 bases are shared with TRBD1. The CDR3 loop spans 13 amino acids. J lost 4 bases, V lost 6 bases, and 5 bases had no gene match. Germline V gene lookup returns CDR1 MNHEY and CDR2 SMNVEV (reference sequence).

About this clone: This may arise from a read error, as a much more abundant clone is one base away. The rearrangement joins TRBV28 to TRBJ2-4, with 7 bases identical to TRBD1. This CDR3 region has 17 residues. Germline CDR1 MDHEN, CDR2 SYDVKM. The CDR3 region is CASSSPWGGQDENIQCF. CDR3 DNA sequence: TGTGCCAGCAGTTCCCCCTGGGGTGGACAGGACGAAAACATTCAGTGCTTC.

This chain connects TRBV30 to TRBJ1-1; D possibly corresponds to TRBD1 (6 bases). Per germline, CDR1 GTSNPN and CDR2 SVGIG (reference sequence). CDR3 length: 16 amino acids. V dropped 0 bases and J dropped 1 base, with 15 bases sitting between them. This CDR3 reads CAWSVPDGTPNTEAFF. The CDR3 DNA is TGTGCCTGGAGTGTACCTGATGGGACACCGAACACTGAAGCTTTCTTT.

This chain connects TRBV10-3 to TRBJ1-2, with TRBD1 matching 8 bases. CDR3 size: 14 residues. V shed 6 bases, J shed 4 bases, and the junction held 7 bases outside the gene matches. The V gene's germline CDR1 is ENHRY and CDR2 SYGVKD. The CDR3 loop reads CAISGQGGGYGYTF. The CDR3, as DNA: TGTGCCATCAGCGGACAGGGAGGGGGCTATGGCTACACCTTC.

The V call is TRBV7-9, the J call TRBJ1-2; TRBD1 aligns across 7 bases. The ends lost 5 bases at V and 2 bases at J; junction bases unmatched: 11. Per the germline V gene, CDR1 is SEHNR and CDR2 is FQNEAQ (reference sequence). This CDR3 region has 16 residues. CDR3 sequence (DNA): TGTGCCAGCAGCAGCCCAGGGGGGGCCGTAAACTATGGCTACACCTTC. Protein product: CASSSPGGAVNYGYTF. The full variable domain, its missing parts supplied by reference TRBV7-9 and TRBJ1-2, is DTGVSQNPRHKITKRGQNVTFRCDPISEHNRLYWYRQTLGQGPEFLTYFQNEAQLEKSRLLSDRFSAERPKGSFSTLEIQRTEQGDSAMYLCASSSPGGAVNYGYTFGSGTRLTVV.

The chain links TRBV11-2 to TRBJ1-2, with 7 bases that match TRBD1. After removal of 5 bases from V and 4 bases from J, the junction contained 7 bases not matched to a gene. CDR3 length: 14 amino acids. Germline lookup yields CDR1 SGHAT and CDR2 FQNNGV. This chain's CDR3 is CASSEKDRSYGYTF. The CDR3 nucleotides are TGTGCCAGCAGCGAAAAGGACAGGTCCTATGGCTACACCTTC.

This clone was picked up a small number of times. The J gene is TRBJ1-2, the V gene TRBV7-2; D gene ambiguous. Germline V lookup: CDR1 SGHTA, CDR2 FQGNSA. V was cut by 2 bases and J by 3 bases, with 7 bases left in between. This CDR3 is built from 13 residues. CDR3: CASSLSQDYGYTF. For the CDR3, the DNA is TGTGCCAGCAGCTTATCTCAGGACTATGGCTACACCTTC.

A word on this clone: Because the CDR3's place on the DNA is in doubt, the DNA is left out and the CDR3 is given as listed by TCRdb. The rearrangement uses TRBV21-1 and TRBJ2-1; TRBD2 is taken as the D call from the table, unchecked against the DNA. TRBV21-1 is a pseudogene. A total of 14 residues make up the CDR3, ends included. The CDR3 is CASTVAGGNDEQFF.

The chain carries TRBV30 and TRBJ2-3; 8 nucleotides match TRBD2. The CDR3 is 13 residues long. In germline, CDR1 is GTSNPN, CDR2 SVGIG (reference sequence). V shed 1 base, J shed 5 bases, and the junction held 2 bases outside the gene matches. CDR3 loop: CAWSGGRLDTQYF. CDR3 bases: TGTGCCTGGAGTGGCGGGAGGTTAGATACGCAGTATTTT.

V and J are TRBV7-8 and TRBJ1-5; D call uncertain. Germline V gene data show CDR1 as SGHVS and CDR2 as FQNEAQ. The CDR3 has 14 residues. Trimming stripped 4 bases from V and 4 bases from J, with 11 bases between. CDR3 bases: TGTGCCAGCAGCTCAATGGACGGGAATCAGCCCCAGCATTTT. Amino acid sequence: CASSSMDGNQPQHF.

With respect to this clone: This same CDR3 is encoded by further DNA sequences in the sample. The chain links TRBV11-2 to TRBJ2-7, with TRBD1 identical over 9 bases. J lost 3 bases, V lost 4 bases, and 4 bases had no gene match. Germline loops: CDR1 SGHAT, CDR2 FQNNGV. The CDR3 runs 14 residues. For the CDR3, the DNA is TGTGCCAGCAGCTCTGGACAGGGGCTCTACGAGCAGTACTTC. This sequence encodes CASSSGQGLYEQYF.

Comments on this clone: A much larger clone lies one base from this, so it may be a read error. This chain links TRBV7-2 with TRBJ2-1; D gene unclear. Germline V gene data show CDR1 as SGHTA and CDR2 as FQGNSA. The CDR3 is 11 amino acids. Trimming left V 5 bases short and J 4 bases short, with 3 bases between. The CDR3 nucleotides are TGTGCCAGCAGCGCATACAATGAGCAGTTCTTC. Protein sequence: CASSAYNEQFF.